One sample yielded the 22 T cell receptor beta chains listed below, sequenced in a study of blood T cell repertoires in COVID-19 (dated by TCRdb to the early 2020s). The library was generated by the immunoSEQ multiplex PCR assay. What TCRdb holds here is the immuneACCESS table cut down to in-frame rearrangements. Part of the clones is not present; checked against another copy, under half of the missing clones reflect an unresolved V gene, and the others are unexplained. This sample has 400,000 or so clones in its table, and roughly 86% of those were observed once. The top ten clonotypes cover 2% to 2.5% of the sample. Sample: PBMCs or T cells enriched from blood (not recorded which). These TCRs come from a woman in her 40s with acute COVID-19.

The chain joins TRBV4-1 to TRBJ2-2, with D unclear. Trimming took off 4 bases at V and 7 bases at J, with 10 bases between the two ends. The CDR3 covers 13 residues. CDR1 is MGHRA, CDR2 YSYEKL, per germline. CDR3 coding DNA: TGCGCCAGCAGCCCGCGCGGTGTCGGGGAGCTGTTTTTT. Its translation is CASSPRGVGELFF.

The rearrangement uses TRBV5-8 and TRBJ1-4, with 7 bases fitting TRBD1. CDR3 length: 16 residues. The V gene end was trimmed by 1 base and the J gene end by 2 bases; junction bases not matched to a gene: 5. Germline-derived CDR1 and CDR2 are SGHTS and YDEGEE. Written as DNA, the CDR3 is TGTGCCAGCAGCTTGCAACGGACAGGTACTAATGAAAAACTGTTTTTT. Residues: CASSLQRTGTNEKLFF.

CDR3 sequence reads: CASSGSYTGELFF. CDR3 bases: TGTGCCAGCAGCGGGAGCTACACCGGGGAGCTGTTTTTT. This chain uses TRBV6-2 or TRBV6-3 with TRBJ2-2; D is perhaps TRBD2 (6 bases). The V gene lost 6 bases and the J gene lost 3 bases, with 8 bases spanning the gap. CDR3 length equals 13 residues. From germline, CDR1 is MNHEY and CDR2 SVGEGT.

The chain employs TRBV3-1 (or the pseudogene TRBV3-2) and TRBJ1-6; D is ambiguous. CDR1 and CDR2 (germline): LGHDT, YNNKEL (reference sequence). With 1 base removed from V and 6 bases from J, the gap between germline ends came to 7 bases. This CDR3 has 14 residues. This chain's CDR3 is CASSQGQSNSPLHF. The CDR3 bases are TGTGCCAGCAGCCAAGGGCAAAGTAATTCACCCCTCCACTTT.

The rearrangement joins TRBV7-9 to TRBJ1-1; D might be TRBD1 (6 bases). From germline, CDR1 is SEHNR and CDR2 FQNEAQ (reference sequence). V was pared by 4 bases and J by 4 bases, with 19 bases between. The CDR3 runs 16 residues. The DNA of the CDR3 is TGTGCCAGCAGCTCAGGGGATTCCGGGGAAAGCACTGAAGCTTTCTTT. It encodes CASSSGDSGESTEAFF.

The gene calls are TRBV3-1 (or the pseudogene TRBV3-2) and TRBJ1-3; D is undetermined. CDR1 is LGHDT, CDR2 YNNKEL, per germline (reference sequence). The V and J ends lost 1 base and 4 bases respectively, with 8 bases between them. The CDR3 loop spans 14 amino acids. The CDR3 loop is CASSQGGVGNTIYF. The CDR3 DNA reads TGTGCCAGCAGCCAAGGCGGAGTCGGAAACACCATATATTTT.

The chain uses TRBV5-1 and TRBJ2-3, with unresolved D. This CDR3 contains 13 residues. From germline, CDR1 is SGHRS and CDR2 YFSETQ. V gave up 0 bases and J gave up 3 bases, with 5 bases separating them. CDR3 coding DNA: TGCGCCAGCAGCTTGGCCCGGACAGATACGCAGTATTTT. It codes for CASSLARTDTQYF.

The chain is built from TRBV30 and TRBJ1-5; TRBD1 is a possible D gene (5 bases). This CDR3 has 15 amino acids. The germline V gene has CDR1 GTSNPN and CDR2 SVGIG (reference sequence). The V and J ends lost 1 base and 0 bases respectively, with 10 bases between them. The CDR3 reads CAWSEDSYSNQPQHF. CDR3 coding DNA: TGTGCCTGGAGTGAAGACAGCTATAGCAATCAGCCCCAGCATTTT.

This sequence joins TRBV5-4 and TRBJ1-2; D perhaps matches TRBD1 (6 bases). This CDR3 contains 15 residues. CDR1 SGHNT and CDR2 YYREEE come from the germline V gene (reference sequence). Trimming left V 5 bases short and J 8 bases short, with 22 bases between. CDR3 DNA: TGTGCCAGCAGTTTTATTTACAGGGTCCCGGAAGGCTACACCTTC. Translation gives CASSFIYRVPEGYTF.

CDR3 protein: CASSFGTGSNTEAFF. The CDR3 region has the DNA TGTGCCAGCAGCTTCGGGACAGGGTCGAACACTGAAGCTTTCTTT. The V gene is TRBV11-2, the J gene TRBJ1-1; 9 nucleotides align to TRBD1. Looked up from germline, CDR1 is SGHAT and CDR2 is FQNNGV. The trim removed 3 bases at V and 1 base at J, leaving 3 bases unmatched. This CDR3 contains 15 residues.

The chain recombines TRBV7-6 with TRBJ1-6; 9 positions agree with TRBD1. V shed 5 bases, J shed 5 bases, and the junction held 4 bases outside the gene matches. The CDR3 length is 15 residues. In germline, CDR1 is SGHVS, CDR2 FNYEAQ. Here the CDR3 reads CASSKRQGDNSPLHF. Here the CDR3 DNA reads TGTGCCAGCAGCAAACGACAGGGGGATAATTCACCCCTCCACTTT.

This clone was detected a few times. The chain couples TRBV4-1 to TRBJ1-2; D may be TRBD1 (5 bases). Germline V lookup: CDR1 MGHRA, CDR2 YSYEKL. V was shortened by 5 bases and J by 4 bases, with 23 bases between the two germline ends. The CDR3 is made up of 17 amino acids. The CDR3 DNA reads TGCGCCAGCAGCTCACAACCCGTTGGGGCGCGCAGCTATGGCTACACCTTC. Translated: CASSSQPVGARSYGYTF.

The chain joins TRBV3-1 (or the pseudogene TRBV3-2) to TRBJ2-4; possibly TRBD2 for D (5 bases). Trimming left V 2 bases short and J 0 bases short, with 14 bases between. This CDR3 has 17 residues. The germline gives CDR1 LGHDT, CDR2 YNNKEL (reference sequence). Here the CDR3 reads CASSQTARLLAKNIQYF. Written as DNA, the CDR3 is TGTGCCAGCAGCCAAACAGCCCGACTACTAGCCAAAAACATTCAGTACTTC.

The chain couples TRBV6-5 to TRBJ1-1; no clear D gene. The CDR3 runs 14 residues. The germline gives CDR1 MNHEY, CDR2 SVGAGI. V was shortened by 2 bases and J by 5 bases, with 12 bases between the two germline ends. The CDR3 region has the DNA TGTGCCAGCAGTTACGATGAGTCGGGGACTGAAGCTTTCTTT. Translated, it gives CASSYDESGTEAFF.

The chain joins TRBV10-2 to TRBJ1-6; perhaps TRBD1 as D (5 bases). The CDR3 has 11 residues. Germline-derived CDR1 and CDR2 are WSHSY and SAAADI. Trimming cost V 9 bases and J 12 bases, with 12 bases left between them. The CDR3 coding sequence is TGCGCCAGGGGGGGTCTTGGACCCCTCCACTTT. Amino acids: CARGGLGPLHF.

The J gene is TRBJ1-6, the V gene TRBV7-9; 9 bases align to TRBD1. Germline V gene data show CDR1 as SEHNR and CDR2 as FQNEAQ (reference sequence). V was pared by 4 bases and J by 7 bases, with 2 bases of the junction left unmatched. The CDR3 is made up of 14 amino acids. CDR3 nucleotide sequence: TGTGCCAGCAGCTCCGGGACAGGGAATTCACCCCTCCACTTT. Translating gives CASSSGTGNSPLHF.

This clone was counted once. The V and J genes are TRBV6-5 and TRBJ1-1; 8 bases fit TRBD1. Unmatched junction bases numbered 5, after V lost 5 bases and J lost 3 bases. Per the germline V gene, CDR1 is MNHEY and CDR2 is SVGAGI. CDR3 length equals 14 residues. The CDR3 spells CASSRTGWDTEAFF. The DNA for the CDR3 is TGTGCCAGCAGTAGGACAGGGTGGGACACTGAAGCTTTCTTT.

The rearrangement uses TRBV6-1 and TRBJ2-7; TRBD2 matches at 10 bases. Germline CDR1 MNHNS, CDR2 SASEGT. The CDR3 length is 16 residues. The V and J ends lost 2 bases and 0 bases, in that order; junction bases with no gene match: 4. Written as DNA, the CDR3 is TGTGCCAGCAGTGAAAGACTAGCGGGCCCCTCCTACGAGCAGTACTTC. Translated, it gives CASSERLAGPSYEQYF.

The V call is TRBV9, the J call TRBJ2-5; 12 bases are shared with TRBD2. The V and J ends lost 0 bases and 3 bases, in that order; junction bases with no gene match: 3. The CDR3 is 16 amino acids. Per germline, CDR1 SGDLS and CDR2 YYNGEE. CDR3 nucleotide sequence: TGTGCCAGCAGCGTAGGTCTAGCGGGGGGGAAAGAGACCCAGTACTTC. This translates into CASSVGLAGGKETQYF. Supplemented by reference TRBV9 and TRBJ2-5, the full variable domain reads DSGVTQTPKHLITATGQRVTLRCSPRSGDLSVYWYQQSLDQGLQFLIQYYNGEERAKGNILERFSAQQFPDLHSELNLSSLELGDSALYFCASSVGLAGGKETQYFGPGTRLLVL.

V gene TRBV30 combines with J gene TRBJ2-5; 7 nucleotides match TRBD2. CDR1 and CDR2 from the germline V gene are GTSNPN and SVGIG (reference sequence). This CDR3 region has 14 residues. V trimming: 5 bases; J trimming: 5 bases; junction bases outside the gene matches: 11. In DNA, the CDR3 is TGTGCCTGGGATCTCAGGCGGGGGTTTGAGACCCAGTACTTC. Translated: CAWDLRRGFETQYF. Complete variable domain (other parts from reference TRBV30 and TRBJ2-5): SQTIHQWPATLVQPVGSPLSLECTVEGTSNPNLYWYRQAAGRGLQLLFYSVGIGQISSEVPQNLSASRPQDRQFILSSKKLLLSDSGFYLCAWDLRRGFETQYFGPGTRLLVL.

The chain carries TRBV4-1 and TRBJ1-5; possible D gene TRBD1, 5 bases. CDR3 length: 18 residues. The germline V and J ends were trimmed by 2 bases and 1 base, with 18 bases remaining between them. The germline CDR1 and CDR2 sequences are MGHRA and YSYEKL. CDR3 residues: CASSQTPPRGRSNQPQHF. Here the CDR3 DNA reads TGCGCCAGCAGCCAAACGCCGCCAAGGGGTAGGAGCAATCAGCCCCAGCATTTT.

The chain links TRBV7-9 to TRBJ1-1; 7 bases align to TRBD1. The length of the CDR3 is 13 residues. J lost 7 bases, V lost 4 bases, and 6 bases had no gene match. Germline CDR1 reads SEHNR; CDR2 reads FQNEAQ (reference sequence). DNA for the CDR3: TGTGCCAGCAGCTCCGGACAGGAGAATGAAGCTTTCTTT. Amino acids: CASSSGQENEAFF.